These T cell receptor beta chains were read from a single sample in a study of neurological immune-mediated disorders. Using its own MiXCR run on the 5' RACE reads, TCRdb lists one record per CDR3 protein. Among some 22,000 distinct CDR3 sequences listed, around 15% were seen once. The sample was CD8+ T cells from blood. These receptors all come from a woman between 18 and 30 years old with multiple sclerosis. The conserved cysteine and the conserved F or W are not part of the CDR3 here. Each record gives: clone size, J gene, V gene, CDR3 protein. Part of the rows lack a size; the others show once, few, many or a class for expanded clones.

few TRBJ2-7 TRBV10-3 AISARGDEQY
NA TRBJ2-1 TRBV28 ASSELEGLNLWEQF
few TRBJ2-3 TRBV7-9 ASSFPTSGHSTDTQY
many TRBJ2-1 TRBV5-8 ASSFGSGGYNEQF
many TRBJ2-6 TRBV29-1 SVDDRAAGANVLT
many TRBJ2-4 TRBV29-1 SVGMAALAKNIQY
NA TRBJ2-1 TRBV5-1 ASSLVPTGISYNEQF
NA TRBJ2-2 TRBV4-3 ASSQGPTGAGELF
NA TRBJ2-6 TRBV29-1 SVEIRSSGANVLT
many TRBJ1-2 TRBV7-9 ASSLDRRVGYGYT
many TRBJ1-5 TRBV6-5 ASSYRPPSKRFSNQPQH
many TRBJ2-1 TRBV5-6 ASSLGTGNLNEQF
many TRBJ2-5 TRBV5-6 ASSTDRGETQY
many TRBJ2-1 TRBV4-3 ASSQLASGRGSSYNEQF
many TRBJ2-3 TRBV10-3 AIRRLAGDFETDTQY
many TRBJ2-6 TRBV7-8 ASSTLFAREFGANVLT
NA TRBJ1-4 TRBV6-2/TRBV6-3 ASSYSSGTGEKLF
many TRBJ1-1 TRBV24-1 ATSDRGVNAEAF
many TRBJ2-2 TRBV7-8 ASSLLGGRGTGELF
many TRBJ2-1 TRBV20-1 SASPLEAVSYNEQF
many TRBJ2-2 TRBV5-1 ASSPEGRTNTGELF
medium-sized TRBJ1-5 TRBV5-3 ARSRECNQPQH
many TRBJ1-3 TRBV29-1 SVVSGNTIY
many TRBJ2-1 TRBV27 ASSYKTSYNEQF
many TRBJ2-3 TRBV12-3/TRBV12-4 ASSPVGGEKDTQY
medium-sized TRBJ2-3 TRBV10-1 ASSDGGTSGTDTQY
NA TRBJ2-4 TRBV9 ASSPSGVPKNIQY
many TRBJ1-2 TRBV19 ASSLNRDFL
many TRBJ2-2 TRBV4-3 ASSQDLWLAGELGELF
NA TRBJ2-3 TRBV4-3 ASSQEIGQGADTQY
many TRBJ2-5 TRBV7-9 ASSDTTGGRETQY
many TRBJ1-2 TRBV29-1 SVVEAGATSGYT
many TRBJ2-2 TRBV19 ASSRGTANTGELF
NA TRBJ2-1 TRBV7-9 ASSSTQDRAYNEQF
medium-sized TRBJ1-4 TRBV28 ASSRDRAYNEKLF
many TRBJ2-5 TRBV5-5 ASSLLFGRGPETQY
few TRBJ1-5 TRBV2 ASRWTGGNQPQH
NA TRBJ2-3 TRBV21-1 ASSNGPRGTCTDTQY
many TRBJ2-3 TRBV28 ASSPLWGTDTQY
many TRBJ1-4 TRBV7-9 ASSHPGQPNEKLF
NA TRBJ2-2 TRBV11-2 ASRSSNTGELF